These T cell receptor beta chains were read from a single sample in a study of blood T cell repertoires in COVID-19. Libraries were prepared by immunoSEQ multiplex PCR; TCRdb keeps only in-frame clonotypes and omits some of them. The table shows about 400,000 clones, with around 89% occurring only once. Material: peripheral blood. All receptors come from a man aged 35-49 years with acute or convalescent COVID-19. Both conserved end residues are part of each CDR3. Fields, in order: D gene, clone size, J gene, V gene, CDR3 DNA, CDR3 protein. The D gene is left open where the match is weak. The size entry is marked missing in some rows and otherwise reads once, few, many or a size class.

D: NA; size: NA; J: TRBJ2-5; V: TRBV19; DNA: TGTGCCAGTAGTATAGAATCTGCAGGGGCCTGGGAGACCCAGTACTTC; CDR3: CASSIESAGAWETQYF
D: NA; size: NA; J: TRBJ2-6; V: TRBV18; DNA: TGTGCCAGCTCACCTGCAGGGTCCCGCTCTGGGGCCAACGTCCTGACTTTC; CDR3: CASSPAGSRSGANVLTF
D: TRBD1; size: NA; J: TRBJ1-3; V: TRBV7-9; DNA: TGTGCCAGCCCCGGGACAGGGGTCCTGGACTCTGGAAACACCATATATTTT; CDR3: CASPGTGVLDSGNTIYF
D: NA; size: NA; J: TRBJ1-2; V: TRBV6-2/TRBV6-3; DNA: TGTGCCAGCAGTTACGCGAGAACGCAGGGTCACGGCTACACCTTC; CDR3: CASSYARTQGHGYTF
D: NA; size: once; J: TRBJ2-1; V: TRBV6-2/TRBV6-3; DNA: TGTGCCAGCAGCACCAACCTCGTCCGAGGCGATTACAATGAGCAGTTCTTC; CDR3: CASSTNLVRGDYNEQFF
D: TRBD2; size: NA; J: TRBJ2-5; V: TRBV18; DNA: TGTGCCAGCTCACCACTCAGGACTAGCGGGGGGAAAGAGACCCAGTACTTC; CDR3: CASSPLRTSGGKETQYF
D: NA; size: NA; J: TRBJ2-7; V: TRBV13; DNA: TGTGCCAGCAGCTTTGGGACTACAGGGTCCCACGAGCAGTACTTC; CDR3: CASSFGTTGSHEQYF
D: TRBD1; size: NA; J: TRBJ2-7; V: TRBV5-5; DNA: TGTGCCAGCAGCTTATTCGGGCAGGGGGCGGGGGAGCAGTACTTC; CDR3: CASSLFGQGAGEQYF
D: TRBD1; size: NA; J: TRBJ2-6; V: TRBV7-9; DNA: TGTGCCAGCAGCTTAGGGTCCTGGCAGGGGGATGGCGGGGCCAACGTCCTGACTTTC; CDR3: CASSLGSWQGDGGANVLTF
D: TRBD2; size: NA; J: TRBJ2-1; V: TRBV6-6; DNA: TGTGCCACCCGTTCGGGGGGAACGGATGAGCAGTTCTTC; CDR3: CATRSGGTDEQFF
D: NA; size: NA; J: TRBJ1-4; V: TRBV5-1; DNA: TGCGCCAGCAGCGGCGGGACTGGTAATGAAAAACTGTTTTTT; CDR3: CASSGGTGNEKLFF
D: NA; size: NA; J: TRBJ2-4; V: TRBV29-1; DNA: TGCAGCGTTGAAGATCGGTTTGAGGGTCCCATTCAGTACTTC; CDR3: CSVEDRFEGPIQYF
D: NA; size: NA; J: TRBJ1-1; V: TRBV7-9; DNA: TGTGCCAGCAGCCATTGGGGGGGAGGTGAAGCTTTCTTT; CDR3: CASSHWGGGEAFF
D: NA; size: NA; J: TRBJ2-2; V: TRBV7-3; DNA: TGTGCCAGCAGCTTAGGAGCGAACACCGGGGAGCTGTTTTTT; CDR3: CASSLGANTGELFF
D: NA; size: NA; J: TRBJ2-1; V: TRBV4-2; DNA: TGTGCCAGCAGCCAACGCACAGGGTGGACGAATGAGCAGTTCTTC; CDR3: CASSQRTGWTNEQFF
D: NA; size: NA; J: TRBJ1-4; V: TRBV7-2; DNA: TGTGCCAGCACCCAGGGTCGGGCTAATGAAAAACTGTTTTTT; CDR3: CASTQGRANEKLFF
D: TRBD1; size: NA; J: TRBJ2-2; V: TRBV24-1; DNA: TGTGCCACCAGTGGCCCGTCAGGGGGTTACCACACCGGGGAGCTGTTTTTT; CDR3: CATSGPSGGYHTGELFF
D: NA; size: NA; J: TRBJ2-7; V: TRBV12-3/TRBV12-4; DNA: TGTGCCAGCAGTTTAGAGGGGCGTGGGGAGCAGTACTTC; CDR3: CASSLEGRGEQYF
D: TRBD1; size: NA; J: TRBJ2-5; V: TRBV11-2; DNA: TGTGCCAGCAGCTTAGTGCCCGGGACAGGTTACCAAGAGACCCAGTACTTC; CDR3: CASSLVPGTGYQETQYF
D: NA; size: NA; J: TRBJ2-5; V: TRBV3-1/TRBV3-2; DNA: TGTGCCAGCAGCCAGGCAGGGTTGCAAGAGACCCAGTACTTC; CDR3: CASSQAGLQETQYF
D: NA; size: NA; J: TRBJ2-1; V: TRBV11-3; DNA: TGTGCCAGCAGCTTCGGGTTTAATGAGCAGTTCTTC; CDR3: CASSFGFNEQFF
D: TRBD1; size: once; J: TRBJ1-1; V: TRBV28; DNA: TGTGCCAGCAGTGATACAGGGGGCGGAGGCACTGAAGCTTTCTTT; CDR3: CASSDTGGGGTEAFF
D: NA; size: NA; J: TRBJ1-1; V: TRBV30; DNA: TGTGCCTGGAGTGTAGACAGGCGAGGAGCTTTCTTT; CDR3: CAWSVDRRGAFF
D: NA; size: NA; J: TRBJ2-5; V: TRBV5-4; DNA: TGTGCCAGCAGGGATGGACTTGTACAAGAGACCCAGTACTTC; CDR3: CASRDGLVQETQYF
D: NA; size: NA; J: TRBJ1-4; V: TRBV5-1; DNA: TGCGCCAGCAGCTTGGCCGGGGATATAACTGAAAAACTGTTTTTT; CDR3: CASSLAGDITEKLFF
D: NA; size: NA; J: TRBJ1-1; V: TRBV7-2; DNA: TGTGCCAGCAGCAAGCTACAGGGTTTTATGAACACTGAAGCTTTCTTT; CDR3: CASSKLQGFMNTEAFF
D: TRBD1; size: NA; J: TRBJ2-7; V: TRBV28; DNA: TGTGCCAGCACCCCTCGGGACAGGGTTCTATACGAGCAGTACTTC; CDR3: CASTPRDRVLYEQYF
D: NA; size: NA; J: TRBJ1-6; V: TRBV21-1; DNA: TGTGCCAGCACCGGGACAGGGAACTCACCCCTCCACTTT; CDR3: CASTGTGNSPLHF
D: TRBD1; size: NA; J: TRBJ1-5; V: TRBV19; DNA: TGTGCCAGTAGGCGGACAGGGGGTTTCAATCAGCCCCAGCATTTT; CDR3: CASRRTGGFNQPQHF
D: TRBD2; size: NA; J: TRBJ2-3; V: TRBV7-2; DNA: TGTGCCAGCACCCCCCTCGGGCTAGCGGCAGATACGCAGTATTTT; CDR3: CASTPLGLAADTQYF
D: TRBD1; size: NA; J: TRBJ2-5; V: TRBV7-9; DNA: TGTGCCAGCAGCTTACTGGAACAGGGGCACCAAGAGACCCAGTACTTC; CDR3: CASSLLEQGHQETQYF
D: NA; size: NA; J: TRBJ1-4; V: TRBV29-1; DNA: TGCAGCGTTGAAGGGCCGACTACTAATGAAAAACTGTTTTTT; CDR3: CSVEGPTTNEKLFF
D: NA; size: NA; J: TRBJ2-1; V: TRBV2; DNA: TGTGCCAGCAGTAGACTCTCCTACAATGAGCAGTTCTTC; CDR3: CASSRLSYNEQFF
D: NA; size: NA; J: TRBJ2-2; V: TRBV15; DNA: TGTGCCACCAGCAGAGATACGGGATACACCGGGGAGCTGTTTTTT; CDR3: CATSRDTGYTGELFF
D: TRBD1; size: NA; J: TRBJ2-7; V: TRBV10-3; DNA: TGTGCCATCAGTACACCCCTGCTGAACAGGGGTTACGAGCAGTACTTC; CDR3: CAISTPLLNRGYEQYF
D: TRBD1; size: NA; J: TRBJ1-2; V: TRBV24-1; DNA: TGTGCCACCAGTGAACCCTCAGACAGGGGAAGGGCCTATGGCTACACCTTC; CDR3: CATSEPSDRGRAYGYTF
D: TRBD2; size: NA; J: TRBJ2-7; V: TRBV9; DNA: TGTGCCAGCAGCGAAGACGGGGGGTCTGAAAACGAGCAGTACTTC; CDR3: CASSEDGGSENEQYF
D: TRBD1; size: NA; J: TRBJ2-2; V: TRBV4-2; DNA: TGTGCCAGCAGGCCCGGGACGGGACAGTCAAGGAACACCGGGGAGCTGTTTTTT; CDR3: CASRPGTGQSRNTGELFF
D: TRBD1; size: NA; J: TRBJ2-7; V: TRBV6-5; DNA: TGTGCCAGCAGAGGGAGGACAGGGGCCTCCTACGAGCAGTACTTC; CDR3: CASRGRTGASYEQYF
D: NA; size: NA; J: TRBJ1-4; V: TRBV7-6; DNA: TGTGCCAGCAGCTTAAAGTTCGAGAAAAATGAAAAACTGTTTTTT; CDR3: CASSLKFEKNEKLFF
D: TRBD2; size: NA; J: TRBJ2-7; V: TRBV12-5; DNA: TGTGCTAGTGGTTCCCCCCCCGCGGGAGTTGTCTACGAGCAGTACTTC; CDR3: CASGSPPAGVVYEQYF
D: TRBD1; size: NA; J: TRBJ1-4; V: TRBV7-2; DNA: TGTGCCAGCAGTCAGGGGGCCACTAATGAAAAACTGTTTTTT; CDR3: CASSQGATNEKLFF
D: TRBD2; size: NA; J: TRBJ2-1; V: TRBV9; DNA: TGTGCCAGCAGCGTAAGGTTCGCGAGCGGGAACAACAATGAGCAGTTCTTC; CDR3: CASSVRFASGNNNEQFF
D: NA; size: once; J: TRBJ1-2; V: TRBV7-9; DNA: TGTGCCAGCAGCTTAGCCCTTCTATCAGACCGAGGAGGCTATGGCTACACCTTC; CDR3: CASSLALLSDRGGYGYTF
D: TRBD1; size: NA; J: TRBJ2-7; V: TRBV7-7; DNA: TGTGCTAGCAGCCCAGGACAGGGTGACTACGAGCAGTACTTC; CDR3: CASSPGQGDYEQYF
D: NA; size: NA; J: TRBJ2-2; V: TRBV5-1; DNA: TGCGCCAGCGGACCCAGGGCCACCGGGGAGCTGTTTTTT; CDR3: CASGPRATGELFF
D: NA; size: NA; J: TRBJ1-2; V: TRBV27; DNA: TGTGCCAGCAGTTTGTACGGGGATGGCTACACCTTC; CDR3: CASSLYGDGYTF
D: NA; size: NA; J: TRBJ2-1; V: TRBV6-4; DNA: TGTGCCAGCAGTGACCGCGTCGCGGAGGGAGAGCAGTTCTTC; CDR3: CASSDRVAEGEQFF
D: NA; size: few; J: TRBJ2-1; V: TRBV9; DNA: TGTGCCAGCAGCGTAGTATCCTCCTACAATGAGCAGTTCTTC; CDR3: CASSVVSSYNEQFF
D: NA; size: once; J: TRBJ1-1; V: TRBV11-2; DNA: TGTGCCAGCAGCTTAACAGGGCATCTGAACACTGAAGCTTTCTTT; CDR3: CASSLTGHLNTEAFF
D: NA; size: NA; J: TRBJ2-1; V: TRBV25-1; DNA: TGTGCCAGCAGCTATTCAACAGGTAGCTCCTACAATGAGCAGTTCTTC; CDR3: CASSYSTGSSYNEQFF
D: NA; size: few; J: TRBJ1-1; V: TRBV2; DNA: TGTGCCAGCAGTGAAGTGGCAGGCAGGAACACTGAAGCTTTCTTT; CDR3: CASSEVAGRNTEAFF
D: NA; size: NA; J: TRBJ1-1; V: TRBV14; DNA: TGTGCCAGCAGCCAAGTTAGGGGGAATCTTTTGAACACTGAAGCTTTCTTT; CDR3: CASSQVRGNLLNTEAFF
D: TRBD1; size: NA; J: TRBJ1-2; V: TRBV7-6; DNA: TGTGCCAGCAGCTTAGCGACGACAGGGGTCTATGGCTACACCTTC; CDR3: CASSLATTGVYGYTF
D: NA; size: NA; J: TRBJ2-1; V: TRBV2; DNA: TGTGCCAGCAGTGCCCCAGGGAATTTCAATGAGCAGTTCTTC; CDR3: CASSAPGNFNEQFF
D: TRBD1; size: NA; J: TRBJ1-1; V: TRBV6-4; DNA: TGTGCCAGCATACATCCCGGGACAGGGGTCCTAAAAGGCTACACTGAAGCTTTCTTT; CDR3: CASIHPGTGVLKGYTEAFF
D: NA; size: once; J: TRBJ1-5; V: TRBV9; DNA: TGTGCCAGCAGCCCGGGGGGGGATCAGCCCCAGCATTTT; CDR3: CASSPGGDQPQHF
D: TRBD1; size: NA; J: TRBJ1-4; V: TRBV7-9; DNA: TGTGCCAGCAGCTTAGTCGGGCAGGGACAGATTAATGAAAAACTGTTTTTT; CDR3: CASSLVGQGQINEKLFF
D: NA; size: NA; J: TRBJ1-5; V: TRBV19; DNA: TGTGCCAGTAGTCTTAGCCAGTTAGGTCAGCCCCAGCATTTT; CDR3: CASSLSQLGQPQHF
D: NA; size: NA; J: TRBJ1-3; V: TRBV7-9; DNA: TGTGCCAGCAGCTTAGCGCCTGGCATCTCTGGAAACACCATATATTTT; CDR3: CASSLAPGISGNTIYF